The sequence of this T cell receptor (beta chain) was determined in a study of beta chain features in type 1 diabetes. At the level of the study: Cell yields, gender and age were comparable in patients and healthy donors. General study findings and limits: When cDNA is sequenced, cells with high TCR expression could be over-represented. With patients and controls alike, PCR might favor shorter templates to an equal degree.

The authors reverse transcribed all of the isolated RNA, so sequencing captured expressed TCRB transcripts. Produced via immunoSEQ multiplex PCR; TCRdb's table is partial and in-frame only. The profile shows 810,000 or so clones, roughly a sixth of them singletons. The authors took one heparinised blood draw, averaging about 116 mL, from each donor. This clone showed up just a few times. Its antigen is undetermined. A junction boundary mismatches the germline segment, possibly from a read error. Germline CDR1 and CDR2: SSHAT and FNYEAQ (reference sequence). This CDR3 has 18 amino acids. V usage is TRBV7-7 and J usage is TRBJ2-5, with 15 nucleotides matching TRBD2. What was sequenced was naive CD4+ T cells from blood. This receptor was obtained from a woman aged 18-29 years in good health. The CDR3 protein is CASSSGTSGGSGVETQYF. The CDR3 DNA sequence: TGTGCTAGCAGCTCCGGGACTAGCGGGGGGTCCGGAGTGGAGACCCAGTACTTC. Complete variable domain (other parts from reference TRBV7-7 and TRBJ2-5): GAGVSQSPRYKVTKRGQDVTLRCDPISSHATLYWYQQALGQGPEFLTYFNYEAQPDKSGLPSDRFSAERPEGSISTLTIQRTEQRDSAMYRCASSSGTSGGSGVETQYFGPGTRLLVL.